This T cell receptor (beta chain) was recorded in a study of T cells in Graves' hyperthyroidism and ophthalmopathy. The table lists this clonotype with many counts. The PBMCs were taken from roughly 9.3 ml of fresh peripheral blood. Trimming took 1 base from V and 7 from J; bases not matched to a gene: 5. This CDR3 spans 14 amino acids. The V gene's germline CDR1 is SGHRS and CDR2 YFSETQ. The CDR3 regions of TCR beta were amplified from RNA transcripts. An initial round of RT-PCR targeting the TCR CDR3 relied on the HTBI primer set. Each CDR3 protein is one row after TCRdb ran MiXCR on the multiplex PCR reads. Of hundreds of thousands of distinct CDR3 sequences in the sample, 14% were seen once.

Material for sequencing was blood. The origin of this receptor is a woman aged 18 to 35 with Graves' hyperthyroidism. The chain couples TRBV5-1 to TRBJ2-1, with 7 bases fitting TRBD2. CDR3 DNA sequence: TGCGCCAGCAGCTTGTACGGGAGGACGAATGAGCAGTTCTTC. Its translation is CASSLYGRTNEQFF.